Listed below are T cell receptor beta chains from one sample, sequenced in a study of T cells of healthy individuals. MiXCR was run by TCRdb on the 5' RACE reads, yielding one entry per CDR3 protein. The data contain more than 85,000 distinct CDR3 sequences, 17% of them singletons. These receptors were collected from a human donor in good health. Each CDR3 is given with its conserved first and last residue. Each record gives: V gene, J gene, CDR3 length, CDR3 protein.

TRBV7-9	TRBJ2-3	15	CASSFPGTGEDTQYF
TRBV29-1	TRBJ1-6	14	CSVGETGRNSPLHF
TRBV7-8	TRBJ1-1	15	CASTRGRKEDTEAFF
TRBV20-1	TRBJ1-5	13	CSASRGGEQPQHF
TRBV20-1	TRBJ1-1	15	CSARDIGRGITEAFF
TRBV6-2/TRBV6-3	TRBJ2-7	13	CASSFLDTSEQYF
TRBV25-1	TRBJ2-3	13	CASRETDTDTQYF
TRBV6-2/TRBV6-3	TRBJ1-2	16	CASQSYGAGARLGYTF
TRBV5-1	TRBJ2-3	15	CASSYIAGSADTQYF
TRBV4-1	TRBJ2-1	18	CASSQARGLVSSYNEQFF
TRBV7-9	TRBJ1-2	12	CASSLPGDGYTF
TRBV3-1	TRBJ2-1	14	CASSPGPPYNEQFF
TRBV7-6	TRBJ2-7	13	CASSPLLSYEQYF
TRBV6-6	TRBJ1-2	13	CASSRGRDRGYTF
TRBV29-1	TRBJ1-1	14	CSVGLGSMNTEAFF
TRBV28	TRBJ2-7	11	CASSSILEQYF
TRBV7-2	TRBJ1-2	17	CASSLVYGGLTNYGYTF
TRBV27	TRBJ2-7	12	CASWDSPYEQYF
TRBV7-3	TRBJ2-1	17	CVSSSKGGLNPYNEQFF
TRBV4-2	TRBJ2-2	16	CASSARTGPEAGELFF
TRBV3-1	TRBJ2-1	17	CASSQDSLAGGPSEQFF
TRBV20-1	TRBJ2-4	12	CSALDSKNIQYF
TRBV20-1	TRBJ2-7	16	CSARDFEREASYEQYF
TRBV14	TRBJ1-1	15	CASSLRVGLGTEAFF
TRBV28	TRBJ2-1	16	CASSPTGLSSDNEQFF
TRBV28	TRBJ2-4	17	CASSFFPRLAEKNIQYF
TRBV4-3	TRBJ2-4	16	CASSQELGGGSNIQYF
TRBV28	TRBJ2-5	15	CASSFTGGLQETQYF
TRBV20-1	TRBJ2-5	14	CSARGQNQQETQYF
TRBV5-1	TRBJ2-3	15	CASSLSGGRTDTQYF
TRBV4-3	TRBJ1-6	15	CASSQDRGGDSPLHF
TRBV4-3	TRBJ2-1	16	CASSQDWSSGYNEQFF
TRBV4-2	TRBJ2-1	18	CASSQDGPTGGKVNEQFF
TRBV10-3	TRBJ2-2	15	CAIKSGRGGTGELFF
TRBV7-3	TRBJ2-5	13	CASSLTGPETQYF
TRBV15	TRBJ2-3	14	CATSGGFGTDTQYF
TRBV24-1	TRBJ2-2	16	CATSDYRGRNTGELFF
TRBV30	TRBJ1-6	14	CAWSVPGGWPPLHF
TRBV3-1	TRBJ2-7	13	CASSQDLTYEQYF
TRBV12-3/TRBV12-4	TRBJ2-1	15	CASSLIGQGYNEQFF
TRBV29-1	TRBJ1-2	15	CSVVEVGQGNYGYTF